The 3 T cell receptor beta chains below were found in one sample sequenced in a study of blood T cell repertoires in COVID-19. Method: immunoSEQ multiplex PCR; TCRdb's copy keeps in-frame clones and lacks some. The sample contains hundreds of thousands of clones, approximately 90% of which appear only once. The sequencing sample was made of PBMCs or T cells enriched from blood (not recorded which). The receptors originated from a middle-aged woman who had recovered from COVID-19.

This sequence joins TRBV28 and TRBJ1-6; perhaps TRBD1 as D (5 bases). Trimming removed 10 bases at V and 6 bases at J, with 16 bases between. Looked up from germline, CDR1 is MDHEN and CDR2 is SYDVKM. The CDR3 extends over 14 amino acids. The CDR3 DNA reads TGTGCCACCAAACCGGGGGGGACTAATTCACCCCTCCACTTT. Translated, it gives CATKPGGTNSPLHF.

This rearrangement joins TRBV21-1 to TRBJ2-2; whether TRBD2, the table's D call, matches the DNA was not checked. TRBV21-1 is designated a pseudogene. The length of the CDR3 is 11 residues. The CDR3 DNA follows: TGTGCCAGTCCACTTACCGGGGAGCTGTTTTTT. It yields the protein CASPLTGELFF.

This rearrangement joins TRBV9 to TRBJ1-2; 7 bases align to TRBD1. The CDR3 has 14 residues. Germline CDR1 reads SGDLS; CDR2 reads YYNGEE. The V segment lost 3 bases and the J segment 0 bases; nucleotides outside the gene matches: 2. The CDR3 DNA reads TGTGCCAGCAGCGGAGGGGGCCCTAACTATGGCTACACCTTC. It translates to CASSGGGPNYGYTF.